These 26 T cell receptor beta chains share one sample of origin, sequenced in a study of cytomegalovirus exposure and HLA in healthy donors. The PCR was carried out with 60 Vbeta primers and 13 Jbeta primers. Generated by immunoSEQ multiplex PCR, the TCRdb table keeps only in-frame clones and is missing some. The table records tens of thousands of clones, roughly four fifths of them present only once. Sequencing was performed on PBMCs. The source of these receptors is a man aged 25-45 years in good health and CMV-seropositive.

V gene TRBV25-1 combines with J gene TRBJ1-4; 11 bases map to TRBD1. CDR1 is MGHDK, CDR2 SYGVNS, per germline. This CDR3 region has 16 residues. J gave up 7 bases and V 2 bases, and 6 bases lay outside the gene matches. Here the CDR3 DNA reads TGTGCCAGCAGTGAACGCCGGACAGGGGGCGGTGAAAAACTGTTTTTT. It encodes CASSERRTGGGEKLFF.

This sequence joins TRBV11-3 and TRBJ2-1; D is unresolved. The CDR3 spans 13 residues. Germline V gives CDR1 SGHNT, CDR2 YENEEA. Trimming took 6 bases from V and 0 from J, leaving 6 bases between them. The CDR3 nucleotides read TGTGCCAGCAGTCCGAGCTCCTACAATGAGCAGTTCTTC. Protein: CASSPSSYNEQFF.

The genes are TRBV6-5 and TRBJ2-7, with D possibly matching TRBD1 (6 bases). This CDR3 is 14 amino acids long. The germline V gene encodes CDR1 MNHEY and CDR2 SVGAGI. V was trimmed by 2 bases and J by 5 bases, leaving 13 bases between them. The DNA of the CDR3 is TGTGCCAGCAGTTACATCCAGGGGATCAACGAGCAGTACTTC. Translation gives CASSYIQGINEQYF.

The count of this clone is one. The chain combines TRBV25-1 with TRBJ1-6, with TRBD1 matching over 7 bases. V trimming: 4 bases; J trimming: 9 bases; junction bases outside the gene matches: 9. Germline V gene data show CDR1 as MGHDK and CDR2 as SYGVNS. The CDR3 consists of 15 residues. CDR3 in DNA: TGTGCCAGCAGTGCCTTCGACAGGGTCGGTTCACCCCTCCACTTT. It codes for CASSAFDRVGSPLHF.

In its sample, this clone was seen once. V and J are TRBV6-6 and TRBJ2-3; TRBD1 might be the D (6 bases). V was cut by 6 bases and J by 0 bases, with 13 bases left in between. This CDR3 comprises 15 residues. Germline assignment: CDR1 MNHNY and CDR2 SVGAGI (reference sequence). CDR3 amino acids: CASSSRGLSTDTQYF. CDR3 nucleotide sequence: TGTGCCAGCAGCTCCAGGGGCCTTAGCACAGATACGCAGTATTTT.

The V and J genes are TRBV6-1 and TRBJ1-1; 7 nucleotides agree with TRBD1. With 6 bases clipped from V and 6 bases from J, the junction kept 4 bases outside the gene matches. This CDR3 has 12 amino acids. The germline gives CDR1 MNHNS, CDR2 SASEGT. The CDR3 loop reads CASSSGQPEAFF. The CDR3 DNA reads TGTGCCAGCAGCTCGGGACAGCCTGAAGCTTTCTTT.

The chain has TRBV7-2 and TRBJ2-1, with a possible D match to TRBD1 (6 bases). The V gene's germline CDR1 is SGHTA and CDR2 FQGNSA. This CDR3 contains 14 residues. Trimming removed 3 bases from V and 4 bases from J, with 10 bases in between. The CDR3 spells CASSLGAGYNEQFF. CDR3 DNA sequence: TGTGCCAGCAGCTTGGGGGCAGGATACAATGAGCAGTTCTTC.

The chain has TRBV30 and TRBJ2-5, with D tentatively TRBD2 (6 bases). CDR1 GTSNPN and CDR2 SVGIG come from the germline V gene (reference sequence). The ends were cut back, 8 bases at V and 5 bases at J, with 12 bases in the middle. The CDR3 covers 11 residues. The CDR3 spells CARGEVETQYF. CDR3 nucleotides: TGTGCCAGAGGGGAGGTGGAGACCCAGTACTTC.

CDR3 sequence reads: CASSRTGSMNTEAFF. CDR3 bases: TGTGCCAGCAGTCGGACAGGAAGCATGAACACTGAAGCTTTCTTT. This chain uses TRBV6-5 with TRBJ1-1; TRBD1 matches at 7 bases. The germline V gene has CDR1 MNHEY and CDR2 SVGAGI. V was pared by 5 bases and J by 0 bases, with 6 bases of the junction left unmatched. This CDR3 has 15 residues.

This clone showed up just a few times. The V call is TRBV2, the J call TRBJ1-1; weak D call: TRBD1 (5 bases). The CDR3 is 14 amino acids. V lost 5 bases to trimming and J lost 7 bases, with 17 bases between them. From germline, CDR1 is SNHLY and CDR2 FYNNEI. The CDR3 here is CASSKTETSYEAFF. CDR3 sequence (DNA): TGTGCCAGCAGTAAGACAGAAACTTCCTATGAAGCTTTCTTT.

The chain employs TRBV19 and TRBJ1-1; 9 bases agree with TRBD1. Germline trimming cut 5 bases from V and 5 bases from J; bases unmatched to any gene: 6. This CDR3 has 14 amino acids. Germline lookup yields CDR1 LNHDA and CDR2 SQIVND (reference sequence). The CDR3 DNA follows: TGTGCCAGTAGTGTCACAGGGGGCTGGACTGAAGCTTTCTTT. Its protein is CASSVTGGWTEAFF.

The J gene is TRBJ1-2, the V gene TRBV19, with D tentatively TRBD1 (5 bases). Germline V CDR1 and CDR2: LNHDA, SQIVND (reference sequence). CDR3 length: 14 residues. Trimming took off 8 bases at V and 4 bases at J, with 17 bases between the two ends. CDR3 in DNA: TGTGCCAGTTCCACTGCGGGACGGATCTATGGCTACACCTTC. Its protein product is CASSTAGRIYGYTF.

The rearrangement joins TRBV19 to TRBJ1-2; 7 bases map to TRBD1. CDR1 LNHDA and CDR2 SQIVND come from the germline V gene (reference sequence). The CDR3 covers 14 residues. J gave up 5 bases and V 4 bases, and 7 bases lay outside the gene matches. The CDR3 is CASSKTGRRYGYTF. CDR3 sequence (DNA): TGTGCCAGTAGTAAGACAGGGAGGAGGTATGGCTACACCTTC.

This CDR3 is CSVSGLDEQFF. The CDR3 region has the DNA TGCAGCGTTTCTGGACTAGATGAGCAGTTCTTC. This chain uses TRBV29-1 with TRBJ2-1; 7 bases line up with TRBD2. Unmatched junction bases numbered 3, after V lost 5 bases and J lost 8 bases. CDR3 length: 11 amino acids. CDR1 and CDR2 (germline): SQVTM, ANQGSEA.

This clone was counted a single time. The CDR3 loop is CASTSVSYEQYF. CDR3 bases: TGTGCCAGCACTTCGGTTAGTTACGAGCAGTACTTC. This rearrangement joins TRBV28 to TRBJ2-7; D is ambiguous. CDR3 size: 12 residues. The V and J ends lost 7 bases and 4 bases respectively, with 11 bases between them. CDR1 and CDR2 (germline): MDHEN, SYDVKM.

This chain joins TRBV18 and TRBJ2-5; 10 bases are a match to TRBD2. Germline CDR1 reads KGHSH; CDR2 reads LQKENI. Unmatched junction bases numbered 8, after V lost 0 bases and J lost 4 bases. The length of the CDR3 is 17 residues. This chain's CDR3 is CASSPPRGAGGTETQYF. CDR3 DNA: TGTGCCAGCTCACCACCGAGGGGAGCGGGAGGGACAGAGACCCAGTACTTC. Full variable domain (missing parts from reference TRBV18 and TRBJ2-5): NAGVMQNPRHLVRRRGQEARLRCSPMKGHSHVYWYRQLPEEGLKFMVYLQKENIIDESGMPKERFSAEFPKEGPSILRIQQVVRGDSAAYFCASSPPRGAGGTETQYFGPGTRLLVL.

The chain joins TRBV4-3 to TRBJ2-7; 9 nucleotides align to TRBD2. The length of the CDR3 is 15 residues. Trimming cost V 3 bases and J 0 bases; bases outside gene matches: 3. CDR1 LGHNA and CDR2 YSLEER come from the germline V gene. The CDR3 spells CASSQREGGSYEQYF. CDR3 nucleotide sequence: TGCGCCAGCAGCCAGCGGGAGGGTGGCTCCTACGAGCAGTACTTC.

This chain uses TRBV4-1 with TRBJ2-1, with TRBD2 identical over 11 bases. The CDR3 has 18 residues. CDR1 MGHRA and CDR2 YSYEKL come from the germline V gene. V lost 4 bases, J lost 3 bases, and 11 bases stayed unmatched. CDR3 in DNA: TGCGCCAGCAGCCGAGCTCAACTAGCGGGAGTTTTCTACAATGAGCAGTTCTTC. Residues: CASSRAQLAGVFYNEQFF.

J is TRBJ2-2 and V is TRBV25-1, with D possibly being TRBD1 (6 bases). The V end was cut by 5 bases, the J end by 4 bases, with 20 bases between. Germline lookup yields CDR1 MGHDK and CDR2 SYGVNS. This CDR3 has 17 residues. The CDR3 protein is CASSFNDRISSTGELFF. The CDR3 DNA sequence: TGTGCCAGCAGTTTTAATGACAGGATATCGAGCACCGGGGAGCTGTTTTTT.

This clone was observed a single time. CDR3: CASTGQFTEAFF. The CDR3 coding sequence is TGTGCCAGCACAGGCCAATTTACTGAAGCTTTCTTT. The chain uses TRBV28 and TRBJ1-1, with D unresolved. V was pared by 7 bases and J by 5 bases, with 11 bases between. The CDR3 consists of 12 residues. The germline V gene has CDR1 MDHEN and CDR2 SYDVKM. The full variable domain, in which reference TRBV28 and TRBJ1-1 provide the parts outside the CDR3, is DVKVTQSSRYLVKRTGEKVFLECVQDMDHENMFWYRQDPGLGLRLIYFSYDVKMKEKGDIPEGYSVSREKKERFSLILESASTNQTSMYLCASTGQFTEAFFGQGTRLTVV.

The V call is TRBV30, the J call TRBJ1-2, with D tentatively TRBD1 (5 bases). The V gene lost 0 bases and the J gene lost 3 bases, with 20 bases spanning the gap. The CDR3 runs to 17 residues. Germline V gene sequence: CDR1 GTSNPN, CDR2 SVGIG (reference sequence). The CDR3 protein is CAWSVLGRAGKDYGYTF. The CDR3 DNA follows: TGTGCCTGGAGTGTACTCGGCAGGGCCGGAAAAGACTATGGCTACACCTTC.

The chain uses TRBV11-2 and TRBJ2-7; TRBD1 matches at 7 bases. The CDR3 is 15 residues long. Germline-derived CDR1 and CDR2 are SGHAT and FQNNGV. The J segment lost 1 base and the V segment lost 1 base, leaving 4 bases of the junction unmatched. Here the CDR3 reads CASSLGQGVSYEQYF. CDR3 DNA: TGTGCCAGCAGCTTAGGGCAGGGGGTGTCCTACGAGCAGTACTTC.

This chain uses TRBV9 with TRBJ1-2; 7 nucleotides agree with TRBD1. Looked up from germline, CDR1 is SGDLS and CDR2 is YYNGEE. V was clipped by 0 bases and J by 4 bases; unmatched bases: 12. This CDR3 spans 17 amino acids. The CDR3 region is CASSVAFTGDPLYGYTF. As DNA, the CDR3 is TGTGCCAGCAGCGTAGCTTTTACAGGGGACCCTCTCTATGGCTACACCTTC.

This chain uses TRBV11-2 with TRBJ2-2, with D tentatively TRBD1 (5 bases). Deletions cut 8 bases from V and 0 bases from J, with 13 bases between. This CDR3 contains 15 residues. Germline V gene sequence: CDR1 SGHAT, CDR2 FQNNGV. The CDR3 sequence: CASGPQASNTGELFF. The DNA for the CDR3 is TGTGCCAGCGGCCCACAGGCGTCGAACACCGGGGAGCTGTTTTTT.

This clone was observed a handful of times. This chain connects TRBV14 to TRBJ2-5; a weak D match, TRBD2 (6 bases). With 2 bases removed from V and 5 bases from J, the gap between germline ends came to 12 bases. The CDR3 length is 14 residues. From germline, CDR1 is SGHDN and CDR2 FVKESK. The CDR3 reads CASSQRLARETQYF. DNA for the CDR3: TGTGCCAGCAGCCAACGCCTAGCGAGGGAGACCCAGTACTTC.

The genes are TRBV6-1 and TRBJ2-7; 10 bases fit TRBD2. CDR1 is MNHNS and CDR2 is SASEGT in the germline V gene. The CDR3 length is 18 residues. V was clipped by 3 bases and J by 0 bases; unmatched bases: 11. CDR3 in amino acids: CASSDTSGISSFSYEQYF. The CDR3 DNA reads as TGTGCCAGCAGTGACACTAGCGGGATATCCTCGTTCTCCTACGAGCAGTACTTC.